These T cell receptor beta chains were read from a single sample in a study of brain T cells in children with intractable seizures. Generated by immunoSEQ multiplex PCR, the TCRdb table keeps only in-frame clones and is missing some. Of about 80,000 clones detected, 91% appear once; the ten largest clones hold 20% to 25%. The source material was peripheral blood, sampled at surgery. The receptor source for this set is a girl aged 2 to 9 with Rasmussen encephalitis and intractable seizures. The CDR3 runs from the conserved cysteine through the conserved F or W. Each record gives: J gene, D gene, V gene, clone size, CDR3 protein, CDR3 DNA. The D gene is left open where the match is weak. Size values are once, few and many counts, or a class for expanded clones, and some rows have none.

TRBJ2-7	-	TRBV11-3	-	CASTGGRDRNYEQYF	TGTGCCAGCACGGGGGGAAGGGACAGGAACTACGAGCAGTACTTC
TRBJ1-5	TRBD1	TRBV9	medium-sized	CASSTGTGNSNQPQHF	TGTGCCAGCAGTACCGGGACAGGGAATAGCAATCAGCCCCAGCATTTT
TRBJ2-7	-	TRBV4-1	-	CASSQVGGSYEQYF	TGCGCCAGCAGCCAAGTAGGTGGTTCCTACGAGCAGTACTTC
TRBJ2-7	-	TRBV7-9	few	CASSTRQFPEQYF	TGTGCCAGCAGCACCAGACAGTTTCCCGAGCAGTACTTC
TRBJ2-5	-	TRBV3-1/TRBV3-2	-	CASITKGETQYF	TGTGCCAGCATCACCAAGGGGGAGACCCAGTACTTC
TRBJ1-1	-	TRBV6-5	-	CASSYSMGTEAFF	TGTGCCAGCAGTTACTCGATGGGCACTGAAGCTTTCTTT
TRBJ1-3	-	TRBV7-2	once	CASSSWTVGNTIYF	TGTGCCAGCAGCTCGTGGACGGTTGGAAACACCATATATTTT
TRBJ2-5	TRBD1	TRBV25-1	-	CASTLGQGRTQYF	TGTGCCAGCACCCTTGGACAGGGCCGGACCCAGTACTTC
TRBJ2-3	TRBD1	TRBV13	-	CASSLPGGQEATDTQYF	TGTGCCAGCAGCTTACCCGGGGGACAGGAGGCGACAGATACGCAGTATTTT
TRBJ1-3	-	TRBV4-1	-	CASSQGPISGNTIYF	TGCGCCAGCAGCCAAGGCCCGATCTCTGGAAACACCATATATTTT
TRBJ2-5	-	TRBV6-6	-	CASSYYPGEAGETQYF	TGTGCCAGCAGTTACTACCCGGGGGAGGCAGGAGAGACCCAGTACTTC
TRBJ2-6	-	TRBV6-5	-	CASRSGSSGANVLTF	TGTGCCAGCAGATCAGGTTCCTCTGGGGCCAACGTCCTGACTTTC
TRBJ1-5	TRBD1	TRBV6-5	-	CASTMTGDQPQHF	TGTGCCAGCACTATGACAGGGGATCAGCCCCAGCATTTT
TRBJ1-4	-	TRBV25-1	-	CASSNLLTGDNEKLFF	TGTGCCAGCAGCAACCTCCTGACAGGAGATAATGAAAAACTGTTTTTT
TRBJ2-1	TRBD2	TRBV10-1	-	CASSEVSGSLNEQFF	TGCGCCAGCAGTGAGGTTAGCGGGAGTTTGAATGAGCAGTTCTTC
TRBJ1-1	-	TRBV5-1	-	CASSLQVGNTEAFF	TGCGCCAGCAGCTTGCAGGTTGGGAACACTGAAGCTTTCTTT
TRBJ1-5	-	TRBV6-2/TRBV6-3	-	CASSYGGYSNQPQHF	TGTGCCAGCAGTTACGGGGGGTATAGCAATCAGCCCCAGCATTTT
TRBJ2-7	-	TRBV7-9	-	CASSLTGPNEQYF	TGTGCCAGCAGCCTAACAGGGCCCAACGAGCAGTACTTC
TRBJ2-1	-	TRBV11-3	-	CASSQASSYNEQFF	TGTGCCAGCTCGCAGGCGAGCTCCTACAATGAGCAGTTCTTC
TRBJ1-1	TRBD1	TRBV5-1	-	CASSSGTGGTEAFF	TGCGCCAGCAGCTCAGGGACAGGGGGGACTGAAGCTTTCTTT
TRBJ1-3	-	TRBV6-2/TRBV6-3	-	CASRPPHSSGNTIYF	TGTGCCAGCAGGCCTCCTCATAGCTCTGGAAACACCATATATTTT
TRBJ2-7	-	TRBV5-1	-	CASSPGTVLGEQYF	TGCGCCAGCAGCCCCGGGACCGTCTTGGGGGAGCAGTACTTC
TRBJ1-2	-	TRBV3-1/TRBV3-2	-	CASSQGIGSYGYTF	TGTGCCAGCAGCCAAGGTATAGGGAGTTATGGCTACACCTTC
TRBJ2-2	-	TRBV7-9	medium-sized	CVTRGWTGELFF	TGTGTGACCCGGGGATGGACCGGGGAGCTGTTTTTT
TRBJ1-1	-	TRBV6-6	few	CASSYSRGILEAFF	TGTGCCAGCAGTTACTCGAGAGGGATCCTTGAAGCTTTCTTT
TRBJ1-6	-	TRBV6-5	-	CAARGPMDYNSPLHF	TGTGCCGCTAGGGGACCGATGGACTATAATTCACCCCTCCACTTT
TRBJ2-1	TRBD1	TRBV2	-	CATTSSGGLQFF	TGTGCCACCACATCCTCAGGGGGTCTGCAGTTCTTC
TRBJ1-2	TRBD1	TRBV6-5	-	CASSSPGQLSRYTF	TGTGCCAGCAGTTCCCCGGGACAGCTTTCCCGCTACACCTTC
TRBJ1-3	-	TRBV24-1	-	CATSDSGSSGNTIYF	TGTGCCACCAGTGATTCAGGGTCCTCTGGAAACACCATATATTTT
TRBJ1-2	-	TRBV10-1	-	CASSERGINYGYTF	TGCGCCAGCAGTGAGAGAGGCATTAACTATGGCTACACCTTC
TRBJ2-1	-	TRBV10-2	-	CASSDWGSYNEQFF	TGCGCCAGCAGTGATTGGGGCTCCTACAATGAGCAGTTCTTC
TRBJ1-5	-	TRBV7-3	-	CASSLTANQPQHF	TGTGCCAGCAGCTTAACGGCAAATCAGCCCCAGCATTTT
TRBJ1-2	-	TRBV6-5	-	CASSYSSITNYGYTF	TGTGCCAGCAGTTACTCTAGCATTACTAACTATGGCTACACCTTC
TRBJ2-4	-	TRBV5-1	-	CASKPGTVNIQYF	TGCGCCAGCAAACCCGGGACCGTAAACATTCAGTACTTC
TRBJ2-7	-	TRBV28	-	CASSLVITYEQYF	TGTGCCAGCAGTTTGGTCATCACCTACGAGCAGTACTTC
TRBJ2-7	TRBD1	TRBV24-1	-	CATSIPPQGARSSYEQYF	TGTGCCACCTCTATACCCCCCCAGGGGGCGAGAAGCTCCTACGAGCAGTACTTC
TRBJ1-2	-	TRBV9	-	CASSGVGEEGGYTF	TGTGCCAGCAGCGGGGTAGGGGAAGAGGGTGGCTACACCTTC
TRBJ1-5	-	TRBV10-2	-	CASSESGGSNQPQHF	TGCGCCAGCAGTGAGTCTGGGGGAAGCAATCAGCCCCAGCATTTT
TRBJ2-1	TRBD2	TRBV7-6	-	CASSLGTSGSINEQFF	TGTGCCAGCAGCTTAGGGACTAGCGGGAGTATAAATGAGCAGTTCTTC
TRBJ2-7	-	TRBV3-1/TRBV3-2	-	CASSQDCLIPGYYEQYF	TGTGCCAGCAGCCAAGATTGTTTGATCCCAGGGTACTACGAGCAGTACTTC
TRBJ2-7	-	TRBV29-1	-	CSVADGQTYEQYF	TGCAGCGTCGCGGACGGGCAAACCTACGAGCAGTACTTC
TRBJ2-2	TRBD2	TRBV10-1	once	CASSARAGNGELFF	TGCGCCAGCAGTGCCCGAGCGGGGAACGGGGAGCTGTTTTTT
TRBJ1-4	-	TRBV30	once	CAWSVRTTNEKLFF	TGTGCCTGGAGTGTACGGACGACTAATGAAAAACTGTTTTTT
TRBJ1-5	-	TRBV19	-	CASSLTYWGNQPQHF	TGTGCCAGTAGTCTCACCTATTGGGGCAATCAGCCCCAGCATTTT
TRBJ2-2	-	TRBV29-1	-	CSVARDTLNTGELFF	TGCAGCGTTGCCCGGGACACCCTGAACACCGGGGAGCTGTTTTTT
TRBJ2-5	-	TRBV12-3/TRBV12-4	-	CASSLRGRETQYF	TGTGCCAGCAGCCTCCGCGGGCGAGAGACCCAGTACTTC
TRBJ2-1	TRBD2	TRBV30	-	CAWSVRWTSGRNEQFF	TGTGCCTGGAGTGTACGTTGGACTAGCGGGAGAAATGAGCAGTTCTTC
TRBJ1-1	-	TRBV7-3	-	CASRAQAIMNTEAFF	TGTGCCAGCAGAGCTCAGGCAATAATGAACACTGAAGCTTTCTTT
TRBJ1-1	-	TRBV30	-	CAWSVGSNTEAFF	TGTGCCTGGAGTGTAGGCTCGAACACTGAAGCTTTCTTT
TRBJ1-1	-	TRBV7-6	-	CASSLGGGLKPRVGSTEAFF	TGTGCCAGCAGCTTAGGGGGCGGGTTGAAACCCAGGGTAGGGAGCACTGAAGCTTTCTTT
TRBJ1-5	-	TRBV28	once	CASIGGQWDQPQHF	TGTGCCAGCATAGGTGGACAGTGGGATCAGCCCCAGCATTTT
TRBJ2-1	TRBD1	TRBV14	-	CASSHGQGIYNEQFF	TGTGCCAGCAGCCACGGACAGGGAATCTACAATGAGCAGTTCTTC
TRBJ2-3	-	TRBV2	-	CASSGEAPGVDTQYF	TGTGCCAGCAGTGGGGAGGCCCCTGGAGTAGATACGCAGTATTTT
TRBJ2-7	-	TRBV27	-	CASRCEQYF	TGTGCCAGCAGGTGCGAGCAGTACTTC
TRBJ2-1	-	TRBV11-3	-	CASSLGRGWGNEQFF	TGTGCCAGCAGCTTAGGGCGCGGGTGGGGCAATGAGCAGTTCTTC
TRBJ1-1	-	TRBV3-1/TRBV3-2	-	CASSQEGAIGSTEAFF	TGTGCCAGCAGCCAAGAGGGGGCCATCGGAAGCACTGAAGCTTTCTTT
TRBJ1-4	-	TRBV27	-	CASSKASAEKLFF	TGTGCCAGCAGTAAGGCGTCGGCTGAAAAACTGTTTTTT
TRBJ1-2	TRBD1	TRBV5-1	-	CASSLGQRNYGYTF	TGCGCCAGCAGCCTGGGACAGCGCAACTATGGCTACACCTTC
TRBJ2-2	TRBD2	TRBV7-9	-	CASSPSRLAGVIGELFF	TGTGCCAGCAGCCCCTCCCGACTAGCGGGAGTGATCGGGGAGCTGTTTTTT
TRBJ1-1	-	TRBV7-9	-	CASSYHRAGNDTEAFF	TGTGCCAGCAGCTACCACCGGGCGGGGAACGACACTGAAGCTTTCTTT